This TCR beta chain came from a study of blood T cell repertoires in COVID-19. Study information: There were acute and convalescent COVID-19 samples, and they came from the United States, Italy and Spain.

Methods used by the authors: Scientists estimated how many nucleated cells there were by amplifying reference gene primers. The repertoire was sequenced with immunoSEQ multiplex PCR; TCRdb's copy has only in-frame clones and lacks some. The V and J calls and clone size were taken over from that table, and D and trimming were inferred from the DNA. The sample yields about 170,000 clones, roughly 93% seen once. V was trimmed by 0 bases and J by 2 bases, leaving 9 bases between them. The CDR3 consists of 14 residues. The germline V gene has CDR1 SGHRS and CDR2 YFSETQ. While infection was still active, Seattle patients were enrolled and then followed longitudinally.

Sequences were obtained from peripheral blood. This chain connects TRBV5-1 to TRBJ2-7; weak D call: TRBD1 (6 bases). This clonotype originated in a young man with COVID-19, enrolled during active disease. The CDR3 spells CASSLEGTPYEQYF. For the CDR3, the DNA is TGCGCCAGCAGCTTGGAAGGGACACCCTACGAGCAGTACTTC.